The sequence of this T cell receptor beta chain was determined in a study of T cells in Graves' hyperthyroidism and ophthalmopathy. General study results and limits: In simple terms, a model built on 13 V-J features told ophthalmopathy apart from stable hyperthyroidism.

Clinicians diagnosed patients from clinical symptoms, serum thyroxine and TRAb, thyroid ultrasound and orbital computed tomography. TCR beta CDR3 regions were amplified from RNA. HTBI primers were the set used in a first-round RT-PCR of the TCR CDR3. One entry per CDR3 protein, called by TCRdb with MiXCR from the multiplex PCR reads. The table has around 580,000 distinct CDR3 sequences, about 45% seen once. Points on this clonotype: Its antigen is undetermined.

The clonotype originates from a woman younger than 30 with Graves' hyperthyroidism. The sample consisted of peripheral blood or thyroid tissue (not recorded which).

DNA of the CDR3: TGCGCCAGCGGCTACCGACTAGCGGTGACCCCTGATACGCAGTATTTT. Translated: CASGYRLAVTPDTQYF. V gene TRBV5-1 combines with J gene TRBJ2-3, with 9 positions matching TRBD2. The junction had 15 bases not matched to a gene; V was cut back by 7 bases and J by 6 bases. The CDR3 runs 16 residues. Per germline, CDR1 SGHRS and CDR2 YFSETQ.